This TCR beta chain stems from a study of cytomegalovirus exposure and HLA in healthy donors. In germline, CDR1 is SNHLY, CDR2 FYNNEI. The CDR3 is made up of 15 amino acids. Trimming stripped 3 bases from V and 4 bases from J, with 13 bases between. 13 Jbeta primers and 60 Vbeta primers were used for the PCR. TCRdb's table, derived via immunoSEQ multiplex PCR, lists solely in-frame clones and lacks some. The sample carries 200,000 to 250,000 clones, 77% recorded once. The receptor was derived from an older woman in good health and CMV-seropositive. Source material: PBMCs. The rearrangement uses TRBV2 and TRBJ2-1; perhaps TRBD1 as D (6 bases). This CDR3 reads CASSDRDTRYNEQFF. Written as DNA, the CDR3 is TGTGCCAGCAGTGACCGGGACACGCGATACAATGAGCAGTTCTTC.